What follows are 30 T cell receptor beta chains derived from one specimen sequenced in a study of human T cells and chemical hapten exposure. The authors extracted total RNA from unfractionated whole blood. Using its own MiXCR run on the 5' RACE reads, TCRdb lists one record per CDR3 protein. Among some 150,000 distinct CDR3 sequences listed, roughly 4% were seen once. These receptor sequences come from a female donor in good health.

Many counts were recorded for this clonotype. The genes are TRBV20-1 and TRBJ2-1, with D possibly TRBD1 on 6 matching bases. Germline lookup yields CDR1 DFQATT and CDR2 SNEGSKA (reference sequence). CDR3 size: 14 residues. Trimming cost V 4 bases and J 4 bases, with 14 bases left between them. The CDR3 reads CSATGWTVYNEQFF. The CDR3 region has the DNA TGCAGTGCTACAGGGTGGACAGTTTACAATGAGCAGTTCTTC.

Many counts were recorded for this clonotype. This chain links TRBV7-8 with TRBJ1-4; 10 bases agree with TRBD1. CDR1 and CDR2 (germline): SGHVS, FQNEAQ. The CDR3 extends over 17 amino acids. Trimming took 3 bases from V and 6 from J; bases not matched to a gene: 10. The chain's CDR3 is CASSFGTGAPSHEKLFF. The CDR3 nucleotides are TGTGCCAGCAGCTTCGGGACAGGGGCTCCTTCCCATGAAAAACTGTTTTTT.

This clonotype was observed at least ten times. The V and J genes are TRBV12-3 or TRBV12-4 and TRBJ2-7; D is unclear. This CDR3 comprises 11 residues. Deletions cut 8 bases from V and 9 bases from J, with 14 bases between. Here the CDR3 DNA reads TGTGCCAGCGGACGACGGTATAGGCAGTACTTC. As protein: CASGRRYRQYF.

This clonotype was detected many times. This chain uses TRBV7-9 with TRBJ1-1; D gene ambiguous. CDR1 is SEHNR, CDR2 FQNEAQ, per germline (reference sequence). V was pared by 5 bases and J by 0 bases, with 13 bases between. This CDR3 spans 15 amino acids. CDR3 amino acids: CASSPSWNMNTEAFF. CDR3 in DNA: TGTGCCAGCAGCCCCAGTTGGAACATGAACACTGAAGCTTTCTTT. Full variable domain (remainder filled in from reference TRBV7-9 and TRBJ1-1): DTGVSQNPRHKITKRGQNVTFRCDPISEHNRLYWYRQTLGQGPEFLTYFQNEAQLEKSRLLSDRFSAERPKGSFSTLEIQRTEQGDSAMYLCASSPSWNMNTEAFFGQGTRLTVV.

This clonotype was seen ten or more times. The J gene is TRBJ1-1, the V gene TRBV11-1; 11 positions agree with TRBD1. CDR1 and CDR2 from the germline V gene are SGHAT and FQDESV (reference sequence). Losses at the gene ends were 1 base for V and 10 bases for J; bases not matched to a gene: 11. The CDR3 is 16 amino acids. CDR3 loop: CASSLGDRGNLVGAFF. The CDR3 DNA sequence: TGTGCCAGCAGCTTAGGGGACAGGGGGAATCTCGTCGGAGCTTTCTTT.

This clonotype was picked up many times. The genes are TRBV20-1 and TRBJ2-7, with 10 bases lining up with TRBD1. The junction had 15 bases not matched to a gene; V was cut back by 0 bases and J by 4 bases. Germline V lookup: CDR1 DFQATT, CDR2 SNEGSKA (reference sequence). The CDR3 covers 18 residues. The CDR3 is CSARDAARPGQGLYEQYF. In nucleotides, the CDR3 is TGCAGTGCTAGAGATGCTGCTCGACCGGGACAGGGGTTGTACGAGCAGTACTTC.

In its sample, this clonotype was seen many times. The rearrangement joins TRBV5-6 to TRBJ1-2; TRBD1 aligns across 8 bases. The CDR3 consists of 16 residues. J was trimmed by 8 bases and V by 0 bases; bases with no gene match: 12. The germline gives CDR1 SGHDT, CDR2 YYEEEE. CDR3 region: CASSLEMTGETEGYTF. Written as DNA, the CDR3 is TGTGCCAGCAGCTTGGAAATGACAGGGGAGACTGAGGGCTACACCTTC. Complete variable domain (other parts from reference TRBV5-6 and TRBJ1-2): DAGVTQSPTHLIKTRGQQVTLRCSPKSGHDTVSWYQQALGQGPQFIFQYYEEEERQRGNFPDRFSGHQFPNYSSELNVNALLLGDSALYLCASSLEMTGETEGYTFGSGTRLTVV.

This clonotype was counted ten times or more. The chain couples TRBV3-1 to TRBJ1-5; no reliable D call. The germline V gene has CDR1 LGHDT and CDR2 YNNKEL (reference sequence). The CDR3 sequence is 14 residues long. V lost 0 bases and J lost 5, with 8 bases in between. The CDR3 region is CASSQEAVDQPQHF. In DNA, the CDR3 is TGTGCCAGCAGCCAAGAGGCGGTTGATCAGCCCCAGCATTTT.

This clonotype was counted at least ten times. DNA for the CDR3: TGCAGCGTTGAGGGGGCCACTGAAGCTTTCTTT. The encoded protein is CSVEGATEAFF. This chain connects TRBV29-1 to TRBJ1-1; tentative D call: TRBD1 (6 bases). Between the trimmed V and J ends, which lost 3 bases and 4 bases, there was a span of 6 bases. CDR1 is SQVTM, CDR2 ANQGSEA, per germline. There are 11 residues in the CDR3. Supplemented by reference TRBV29-1 and TRBJ1-1, the full variable domain reads SAVISQKPSRDICQRGTSLTIQCQVDSQVTMMFWYRQQPGQSLTLIATANQGSEATYESGFVIDKFPISRPNLTFSTLTVSNMSPEDSSIYLCSVEGATEAFFGQGTRLTVV.

In its sample, this clonotype was seen many times. The chain employs TRBV9 and TRBJ2-3; D gene ambiguous. With 0 bases removed from V and 1 base from J, the gap between germline ends came to 9 bases. CDR3 length: 15 residues. Germline V gives CDR1 SGDLS, CDR2 YYNGEE. CDR3 sequence reads: CASSVDSPRTDTQYF. The DNA for the CDR3 is TGTGCCAGCAGCGTAGACTCTCCTCGCACAGATACGCAGTATTTT.

This clonotype was recorded many times. The rearrangement joins TRBV6-2 or TRBV6-3 to TRBJ1-2; D might be TRBD1 (6 bases). CDR3 length equals 14 residues. V was shortened by 4 bases and J by 1 base, with 10 bases between the two germline ends. CDR1 and CDR2 from the germline V gene are MNHEY and SVGEGT. The CDR3 protein is CASSSGQSNYGYTF. The CDR3 DNA sequence: TGTGCCAGCAGTTCCGGACAGAGTAACTATGGCTACACCTTC.

This clonotype was observed many times. V gene TRBV7-2 combines with J gene TRBJ2-1; perhaps TRBD2 as D (5 bases). Germline assignment: CDR1 SGHTA and CDR2 FQGNSA. This CDR3 spans 15 amino acids. With 0 bases removed from V and 5 bases from J, the gap between germline ends came to 11 bases. DNA for the CDR3: TGTGCCAGCAGCTTAGCGTGGCTAGCTAACAATGAGCAGTTCTTC. The encoded protein is CASSLAWLANNEQFF.

This clonotype came up many times. The chain recombines TRBV5-1 with TRBJ2-3; 7 bases are shared with TRBD2. V was pared by 4 bases and J by 0 bases, with 5 bases of the junction left unmatched. The CDR3 loop spans 15 amino acids. The V gene's germline CDR1 is SGHRS and CDR2 YFSETQ. The CDR3: CASSPMGGSTDTQYF. The CDR3 coding sequence is TGCGCCAGCAGCCCGATGGGGGGGAGCACAGATACGCAGTATTTT.

The sample holds many counts of this clonotype. This sequence joins TRBV4-1 and TRBJ2-2; D possibly corresponds to TRBD2 (7 bases). The CDR3 contains 18 residues. The V end was cut by 1 base, the J end by 0 bases, with 15 bases between. CDR1 and CDR2 from the germline V gene are MGHRA and YSYEKL. The CDR3 sequence is CASSQGRLGGANTGELFF. CDR3 sequence (DNA): TGCGCCAGCAGCCAAGGGAGGCTAGGGGGGGCGAACACCGGGGAGCTGTTTTTT.

This clonotype was recorded many times. The rearrangement uses TRBV20-1 and TRBJ2-5, with D possibly TRBD1 on 6 matching bases. The germline CDR1 and CDR2 sequences are DFQATT and SNEGSKA (reference sequence). V was trimmed by 6 bases and J by 2 bases, leaving 10 bases between them. The CDR3 length is 12 residues. DNA of the CDR3: TGCAGTGCCGGAGGACAGCAAGAGACCCAGTACTTC. This sequence encodes CSAGGQQETQYF.

Notes on this clonotype: This could be a read error, since a much larger clone is one nucleotide away. The genes are TRBV11-2 and TRBJ2-3; tentative D call: TRBD2 (6 bases). The germline V gene has CDR1 SGHAT and CDR2 FQNNGV. The CDR3 has 15 amino acids. V was shortened by 5 bases and J by 4 bases, with 16 bases between the two germline ends. The CDR3 loop is CASSRSGSGADTQYF. For the CDR3, the DNA is TGTGCCAGCAGCCGTTCCGGGAGTGGGGCAGATACGCAGTATTTT.

There are many counts of this clonotype. This chain uses TRBV7-9 with TRBJ2-2; 10 nucleotides align to TRBD1. V trimming: 4 bases; J trimming: 6 bases; junction bases outside the gene matches: 8. CDR3 length: 16 residues. Germline loops: CDR1 SEHNR, CDR2 FQNEAQ (reference sequence). CDR3 coding DNA: TGTGCCAGCAGCTACGGACAGGGGGTCCCCGCCGGGGAGCTGTTTTTT. Its translation is CASSYGQGVPAGELFF.

In its sample, this clonotype was seen a few times. The CDR3 reads CSARGDRGYGETQYF. CDR3 coding DNA: TGCAGTGCTAGGGGGGACAGGGGGTATGGCGAGACCCAGTACTTC. The chain uses TRBV20-1 and TRBJ2-5, with 11 bases aligning to TRBD1. Germline trimming cut 3 bases from V and 5 bases from J; bases unmatched to any gene: 8. This CDR3 contains 15 residues. Germline lookup yields CDR1 DFQATT and CDR2 SNEGSKA (reference sequence).

This clonotype was detected many times. The gene calls are TRBV5-1 and TRBJ2-3; 9 nucleotides match TRBD2. J lost 4 bases, V lost 0 bases, and 3 bases had no gene match. CDR1 and CDR2 from the germline V gene are SGHRS and YFSETQ. This CDR3 comprises 15 residues. DNA for the CDR3: TGCGCCAGCAGCTTGGAAGCGGGGGGCCCAGATACGCAGTATTTT. Encoded protein: CASSLEAGGPDTQYF.

This clonotype has a count of ten or more. The V and J genes are TRBV7-9 and TRBJ2-3; tentatively, D is TRBD2 (5 bases). Trimming shortened V by 1 base and J by 6 bases, and 14 bases separated the two germline ends. Germline CDR1 and CDR2: SEHNR and FQNEAQ (reference sequence). The length of the CDR3 is 15 residues. CDR3 sequence (DNA): TGTGCCAGCAGCTTAGGCGGCTACCCGGGGGATACGCAGTATTTT. It translates to CASSLGGYPGDTQYF. Together with reference TRBV7-9 and TRBJ2-3, the CDR3 gives the full variable domain: DTGVSQNPRHKITKRGQNVTFRCDPISEHNRLYWYRQTLGQGPEFLTYFQNEAQLEKSRLLSDRFSAERPKGSFSTLEIQRTEQGDSAMYLCASSLGGYPGDTQYFGPGTRLTVL.

In this sample, this clonotype turned up a few times. The chain carries TRBV12-3 or TRBV12-4 and TRBJ1-2; D remains unclear. CDR3 length: 15 residues. Trimming removed 0 bases from V and 0 bases from J, with 8 bases in between. For the CDR3, the DNA is TGTGCCAGCAGTTTAGCCCCCCCGCCTAACTATGGCTACACCTTC. It is translated as CASSLAPPPNYGYTF.

This clonotype was picked up many times. This CDR3 reads CASSYAAGISYEQYF. CDR3 DNA: TGTGCCAGCAGCTACGCAGCGGGGATCTCCTACGAGCAGTACTTC. This sequence joins TRBV7-2 and TRBJ2-7; 7 nucleotides agree with TRBD2. With V trimmed by 4 bases and J by 0 bases, 6 bases remained unmatched. This CDR3 has 15 residues. Germline CDR1 and CDR2: SGHTA and FQGNSA.

This clonotype was picked up many times. J is TRBJ2-2 and V is TRBV12-3 or TRBV12-4; TRBD2 is a possible D gene (6 bases). There are 14 residues in the CDR3. V lost 6 bases and J 6 bases, leaving 14 bases between the germline ends. CDR3 bases: TGTGCCAGCAGCTGGGGTGGAGGGCCCGGGGAGCTGTTTTTT. It specifies CASSWGGGPGELFF.

This clonotype was seen many times. The gene calls are TRBV2 and TRBJ2-3; D remains unclear. V shed 1 base and J shed 2 bases, with 13 bases lying between them. Per germline, CDR1 SNHLY and CDR2 FYNNEI. The CDR3 totals 16 residues. The CDR3: CASSEGATTHTDTQYF. The CDR3 coding sequence is TGTGCCAGCAGTGAAGGGGCGACAACGCACACAGATACGCAGTATTTT.

In its sample, this clonotype was seen a few times. This sequence joins TRBV30 and TRBJ2-3; D not certain. V was pared by 5 bases and J by 8 bases, with 11 bases between. This CDR3 has 11 amino acids. Germline V gene sequence: CDR1 GTSNPN, CDR2 SVGIG (reference sequence). The CDR3 region has the DNA TGTGCCTGGTCCCTCTACGGTACGCAGTATTTT. It specifies CAWSLYGTQYF.

This clonotype was picked up many times. The chain uses TRBV18 and TRBJ1-1; possibly TRBD1 for D (5 bases). The CDR3 sequence is 16 residues long. Trimming left V 5 bases short and J 4 bases short, with 20 bases between. The V gene's germline CDR1 is KGHSH and CDR2 LQKENI. CDR3 nucleotides: TGTGCCAGCTCATCTCGGAGCGTGTCTGGGGGCACTGAAGCTTTCTTT. This sequence encodes CASSSRSVSGGTEAFF.

This clonotype was observed many times. The chain uses TRBV4-3 and TRBJ2-3, with 10 bases that match TRBD2. CDR1 and CDR2 from the germline V gene are LGHNA and YSLEER. Trimming at V came to 2 bases and at J to 1 base, leaving 3 bases not matched to a gene. CDR3 length: 16 amino acids. The DNA of the CDR3 is TGCGCCAGCAGCCAACAGAGCGGGGGGGGCACAGATACGCAGTATTTT. Protein: CASSQQSGGGTDTQYF.

This clonotype was seen ten or more times. The rearrangement uses TRBV28 and TRBJ1-4; no clear D. From germline, CDR1 is MDHEN and CDR2 SYDVKM. V lost 6 bases and J lost 0, with 11 bases in between. The CDR3 sequence is 15 residues long. CDR3 coding DNA: TGTGCCAGCAGCCTGGGAAGTGCAACTAATGAAAAACTGTTTTTT. It yields the protein CASSLGSATNEKLFF. The variable domain in full, completed from reference TRBV28 and TRBJ1-4, reads DVKVTQSSRYLVKRTGEKVFLECVQDMDHENMFWYRQDPGLGLRLIYFSYDVKMKEKGDIPEGYSVSREKKERFSLILESASTNQTSMYLCASSLGSATNEKLFFGSGTQLSVL.

This clonotype was detected ten times or more. J is TRBJ2-1 and V is TRBV6-2 or TRBV6-3, with a tentative D call TRBD1 (6 bases). The CDR3 has 12 amino acids. Germline assignment: CDR1 MNHEY and CDR2 SVGEGT. V lost 5 bases, J lost 4 bases, and 6 bases lay in between. As DNA, the CDR3 is TGTGCCAGCAGTACAGGGTACAATGAGCAGTTCTTC. This sequence encodes CASSTGYNEQFF.

The chain uses TRBV3-1 and TRBJ2-3, with 10 positions matching TRBD2. Germline CDR1 LGHDT, CDR2 YNNKEL (reference sequence). The CDR3 totals 15 residues. V was clipped by 4 bases and J by 1 base; unmatched bases: 2. The CDR3 DNA sequence: TGTGCCAGCAGCCCCGGGACTAGCGGCACAGATACGCAGTATTTT. Its translation: CASSPGTSGTDTQYF.